Below are 23 T cell receptor beta chains sequenced from a single sample in a study of vaccination effects on CD4 cells after COVID-19. Their antigens are not known. Upon completion of approximately ten days in culture, CD4+ T cells were isolated. Participants completed two doses of the BNT162b2 or mRNA-1273 vaccine. Profiled with immunoSEQ multiplex PCR; TCRdb holds only in-frame clones, not every one. The data show tens of thousands of clones, around 70% seen once. The material sequenced was CD4+ T cells from PBMCs cultured without peptide, taken after COVID-19 vaccination. Every receptor here comes from a human donor who received a COVID-19 vaccine.

This clone turned up a few times. This CDR3 reads CASSLAAGGAYNEQFF. The CDR3 DNA sequence: TGTGCCAGCAGCTTAGCAGCGGGGGGGGCCTACAATGAGCAGTTCTTC. The gene calls are TRBV7-2 and TRBJ2-1; 10 bases agree with TRBD2. CDR1 SGHTA and CDR2 FQGNSA come from the germline V gene. V was clipped by 0 bases and J by 2 bases; unmatched bases: 1. CDR3 size: 16 residues.

V and J are TRBV5-1 and TRBJ2-5; D may be TRBD1 (5 bases). Per the germline V gene, CDR1 is SGHRS and CDR2 is YFSETQ. The CDR3 has 14 amino acids. With 4 bases removed from V and 5 bases from J, the gap between germline ends came to 15 bases. The CDR3 spells CASSDQGLLETQYF. CDR3 DNA sequence: TGCGCCAGCAGCGACCAGGGTTTGTTGGAGACCCAGTACTTC.

The genes are TRBV2 and TRBJ2-7; perhaps TRBD1 as D (6 bases). The CDR3 is made up of 14 amino acids. Per germline, CDR1 SNHLY and CDR2 FYNNEI. Trimming removed 6 bases from V and 4 bases from J, with 16 bases in between. The DNA of the CDR3 is TGTGCCAGCAGCCAACAGGGTCTTGGGTACGAGCAGTACGTC. It yields the protein CASSQQGLGYEQYV.

The V call is TRBV5-5, the J call TRBJ2-7, with 8 bases identical to TRBD2. The germline V gene has CDR1 SGHKS and CDR2 YYEKEE (reference sequence). The V gene end was trimmed by 1 base and the J gene end by 3 bases; junction bases not matched to a gene: 6. The CDR3 has 15 amino acids. CDR3 DNA: TGTGCCAGCAGCTTGCTCCCAGCGGGGGACTACGAGCAGTACGTC. This encodes CASSLLPAGDYEQYV.

This clone was found once. J is TRBJ2-1 and V is TRBV6-5; 7 nucleotides agree with TRBD2. CDR1 is MNHEY, CDR2 SVGAGI, per germline. Unmatched junction bases numbered 3, after V lost 2 bases and J lost 2 bases. The length of the CDR3 is 15 residues. This CDR3 is CASSYAGTTYNEQFF. Here the CDR3 DNA reads TGTGCCAGCAGTTACGCTGGGACTACCTACAATGAGCAGTTCTTC.

The chain recombines TRBV18 with TRBJ2-2; 13 bases fit TRBD2. CDR1 is KGHSH and CDR2 is LQKENI in the germline V gene. V lost 6 bases, J lost 6 bases, and 7 bases stayed unmatched. The length of the CDR3 is 16 residues. This chain's CDR3 is CASSRTSGGASGELFF. In DNA, the CDR3 is TGTGCCAGCTCGCGGACTAGCGGGGGAGCCTCCGGGGAGCTGTTTTTT.

V is TRBV2 and J is TRBJ2-7, with a possible D match to TRBD1 (6 bases). Germline V gene sequence: CDR1 SNHLY, CDR2 FYNNEI. This CDR3 has 13 residues. V lost 6 bases and J 6 bases, leaving 15 bases between the germline ends. CDR3 residues: CASRVDSQTEQYV. CDR3 coding DNA: TGTGCCAGCAGGGTGGACAGCCAAACCGAGCAGTACGTC.

This clone appeared a few times. V and J are TRBV2 and TRBJ2-3; weak D call: TRBD1 (6 bases). V lost 4 bases and J 3 bases, leaving 11 bases between the germline ends. The CDR3 extends over 14 amino acids. CDR1 and CDR2 from the germline V gene are SNHLY and FYNNEI. CDR3 sequence: CASSGQGSTDTQYF. The CDR3 coding sequence is TGTGCCAGCAGTGGGCAGGGGAGTACAGATACGCAGTATTTT.

V usage is TRBV5-1 and J usage is TRBJ2-5, with 7 bases fitting TRBD1. The CDR3 totals 12 residues. The V gene end was trimmed by 7 bases and the J gene end by 2 bases; junction bases not matched to a gene: 2. Germline CDR1 SGHRS, CDR2 YFSETQ. CDR3 sequence: CASRDSQETQYF. The CDR3 DNA reads as TGCGCCAGCCGGGACAGTCAAGAGACCCAGTACTTC. Based on the CDR3 plus reference TRBV5-1 and TRBJ2-5, the full variable domain is KAGVTQTPRYLIKTRGQQVTLSCSPISGHRSVSWYQQTPGQGLQFLFEYFSETQRNKGNFPGRFSGRQFSNSRSEMNVSTLELGDSALYLCASRDSQETQYFGPGTRLLVL.

The genes are TRBV5-1 and TRBJ2-5, with 12 positions matching TRBD2. The V gene end was trimmed by 2 bases and the J gene end by 2 bases; junction bases not matched to a gene: 1. In germline, CDR1 is SGHRS, CDR2 YFSETQ. The CDR3 contains 15 residues. CDR3 residues: CASSFGTSGQETQYF. Here the CDR3 DNA reads TGCGCCAGCAGCTTCGGGACTAGCGGGCAAGAGACCCAGTACTTC.

The J gene is TRBJ2-1, the V gene TRBV5-4; 11 bases agree with TRBD2. Unmatched junction bases numbered 3, after V lost 2 bases and J lost 5 bases. The CDR3 runs 15 residues. Germline V gene sequence: CDR1 SGHNT, CDR2 YYREEE (reference sequence). CDR3 nucleotide sequence: TGTGCCAGCAGCTTTGGACTAGCGGGTAACAATGAGCAGTTCTTC. The encoded protein is CASSFGLAGNNEQFF.

The rearrangement uses TRBV5-1 and TRBJ2-2; no clear D gene. Trimming left V 4 bases short and J 0 bases short, with 13 bases between. The CDR3 is made up of 16 amino acids. Per the germline V gene, CDR1 is SGHRS and CDR2 is YFSETQ. In nucleotides, the CDR3 is TGCGCCAGCAGCCCATCCACCGCCGCGAACACCGGGGAGCTGTTTTTT. Amino acids: CASSPSTAANTGELFF.

This clone was seen only once. V gene TRBV27 combines with J gene TRBJ2-1; D is unresolved. The CDR3 is 12 amino acids. Germline V CDR1 and CDR2: MNHEY, SMNVEV (reference sequence). Trimming removed 2 bases at V and 7 bases at J, with 6 bases between. The CDR3 bases are TGTGCCAGCAGTTTAACGGCGAATGAGCAGTTCTTC. Amino acids: CASSLTANEQFF.

This chain joins TRBV5-1 and TRBJ2-1, with 7 nucleotides matching TRBD1. The germline V gene has CDR1 SGHRS and CDR2 YFSETQ. This CDR3 contains 17 residues. With 0 bases clipped from V and 4 bases from J, the junction kept 10 bases outside the gene matches. The CDR3 DNA follows: TGCGCCAGCAGCTTGGCCCCGGGACAGCTGATTTACAATGAGCAGTTCTTC. This encodes CASSLAPGQLIYNEQFF.

V and J are TRBV19 and TRBJ2-5; TRBD2 aligns across 9 bases. The V and J ends lost 7 bases and 5 bases, in that order; junction bases with no gene match: 11. CDR1 LNHDA and CDR2 SQIVND come from the germline V gene (reference sequence). This CDR3 has 15 amino acids. The CDR3 DNA is TGTGCCAGTATGAGGTCTAGCGGGGTAGTGGAGACCCAGTACTTC. Its translation: CASMRSSGVVETQYF.

V is TRBV4-1 and J is TRBJ1-5, with 7 bases identical to TRBD1. Germline-derived CDR1 and CDR2 are MGHRA and YSYEKL. Trimming took 3 bases from V and 6 from J; bases not matched to a gene: 5. This CDR3 contains 14 residues. Here the CDR3 reads CASSQRQGIQPQHF. The CDR3 DNA follows: TGCGCCAGCAGCCAGAGACAGGGTATTCAGCCCCAGCATTTT.

This clone was detected once. This same CDR3 is encoded by further DNA sequences in the sample. The rearrangement links TRBV7-3 to TRBJ1-1, with unresolved D. Germline V gene lookup returns CDR1 SGHTA and CDR2 FQGTGA. Trimming took 0 bases from V and 2 from J, leaving 4 bases between them. The CDR3 is made up of 13 amino acids. This chain's CDR3 is CASSLTLNTEAFF. As DNA, the CDR3 is TGTGCCAGCAGCTTAACCCTTAACACTGAAGCTTTCTTT.

This clone is a singleton in its sample. The J gene is TRBJ1-3, the V gene TRBV7-9; D gene unclear. CDR1 and CDR2 (germline): SEHNR, FQNEAQ (reference sequence). The CDR3 contains 14 residues. Between the trimmed V and J ends, which lost 5 bases and 0 bases, there was a span of 8 bases. The CDR3 protein is CASSPQSSGNTIYF. The CDR3 nucleotides are TGTGCCAGCAGCCCACAGAGCTCTGGAAACACCATATATTTT.

The chain has TRBV5-1 and TRBJ2-3; weak D call: TRBD2 (6 bases). This CDR3 has 15 amino acids. V shed 7 bases and J shed 1 base, with 16 bases lying between them. CDR1 SGHRS and CDR2 YFSETQ come from the germline V gene. CDR3 amino acids: CASGRRDSRTDTQYF. CDR3 coding DNA: TGCGCCAGCGGCCGACGGGACTCCCGCACAGATACGCAGTATTTT.

To note about this clone: A junction boundary mismatches the germline segment, possibly from a read error. V usage is TRBV20-1 and J usage is TRBJ1-2; 7 nucleotides line up with TRBD1. Germline-derived CDR1 and CDR2 are DFQATT and SNEGSKA (reference sequence). The CDR3 has 11 residues. DNA of the CDR3: TGCAGTGCTAGACTCCGGGACAGTCCTTTTTTC. This codes for CSARLRDSPFF.

The chain joins TRBV19 to TRBJ1-6; TRBD1 matches 7 bases. CDR3 length: 15 amino acids. The ends lost 7 bases at V and 9 bases at J; junction bases unmatched: 12. CDR1 is LNHDA, CDR2 SQIVND, per germline (reference sequence). DNA for the CDR3: TGTGCCAGTACATCAGGGGGGGGGATTCTTTCACCCCTCCACTTT. This encodes CASTSGGGILSPLHF.

The genes are TRBV28 and TRBJ1-6; TRBD1 is a possible D gene (6 bases). Germline lookup yields CDR1 MDHEN and CDR2 SYDVKM. The V end was cut by 5 bases, the J end by 7 bases, with 18 bases between. The CDR3 is 16 amino acids. CDR3 sequence: CASSEYRRDKNSPLHF. The CDR3 DNA follows: TGTGCCAGCAGTGAATACCGCCGGGACAAAAATTCACCCCTCCACTTT.

The sample holds one count of this clone. The chain is built from TRBV14 and TRBJ2-5; D may correspond to TRBD1 or TRBD2 (5 bases each). Trimming left V 4 bases short and J 5 bases short, with 17 bases between. Per the germline V gene, CDR1 is SGHDN and CDR2 is FVKESK. CDR3 length equals 15 residues. The CDR3 spells CASSLHGATRETQYF. The DNA for the CDR3 is TGTGCCAGCAGCCTCCACGGGGCCACTCGGGAGACCCAGTACTTC.